Described below is a single T cell receptor beta chain sequence and its context. This sample stems from a study of OX40 agonist ivuxolimab in advanced cancers. The data were produced by immunoSEQ multiplex PCR, yet TCRdb's version contains in-frame clones alone and is incomplete. The sample carries fewer than 60,000 clones, around 85% recorded once. The CDR3 extends over 16 amino acids. V was clipped by 5 bases and J by 7 bases; unmatched bases: 11. Per germline, CDR1 SGHAT and CDR2 FQNNGV. The gene calls are TRBV11-2 and TRBJ2-1; the match to TRBD2 covers 10 bases. Sequencing used CD4+ or CD8+ T cells sorted from blood, obtained in a trial of the OX40 agonist ivuxolimab. The receptor comes from an adult with an advanced solid tumor such as melanoma, head and neck, liver or kidney cancer. CDR3 sequence (DNA): TGTGCCAGCAGCCCCAGTCTGCGAGCGGGAGGGAATGAGCAGTTCTTC. Its protein is CASSPSLRAGGNEQFF.